This TCR beta chain was documented in a study of shared clonotypes between healthy human individuals (TCRdb year 2020). A note on the overall study: The cohort included a few men and a couple of women between 18 and 49 years of age. For each donor, CD4 naive and CD4 memory were each run on three plates, CD8 naive on two plates, and CD8 memory on one plate. Blood TCR repertoires of a handful of healthy adults were deeply sequenced to estimate repertoire size and the extent of clonotype sharing between individuals. Libraries were prepared and TCR repertoires were sequenced by different laboratories using diverse techniques, in order to increase sequencing depth and limit assay-specific biases. Each donor's leukapheresis produced roughly between about 0.9 and 9.5 billion PBMCs. Findings and caveats that apply to the study as a whole: Across a handful of donors, roughly 5.1% of naive CD4, approximately 3.5% of naive CD8, under 2.5% of memory CD4, and roughly 0.4% of memory CD8 clonotypes were shared. Sampling was restricted to blood, and TCR repertoires in tissue are likely to differ from TCR repertoires in blood. Pairwise subsampling led to the expectation that sequencing depth would affect the degree of clonotype sharing among donors. Compared with non-shared clonotypes, the clonotypes found in all four sorted-subset donors had higher generation probabilities. Because the study included a small number of donors, the genetic and exposure-history diversity represented was limited. Rarefaction of sorted-subset datasets indicated incomplete sequencing despite the large sequencing depth. Estimated clonotype richness was generally larger for naive than for memory subsets.

Using the deep immunoSEQ assay, multiplex PCR amplified TCR CDR3 regions from genomic DNA. Extracted genomic DNA from each cell subset was spread evenly across all wells of several immunoSEQ 96-well plates, with each plate serving as a replicate. For sorted subsets, about 200 ng genomic DNA, equal to 30,000 to 35,000 T cell genomes, was loaded into each replicate PCR. Purified libraries were quantified with a Qubit 3.0 fluorometer, sized on a Bioanalyzer 2100, and re-quantified with the KAPA Library Quantification kit. Each immunoSEQ 96-well plate was sequenced on its own single-read 150-cycle Illumina NextSeq 550 flow cell. As for the original processing: The immunoSEQ output contained only junctional sequences without quality scores, so filtering could not match that applied to full-length reads. To assign V/J genes and CDR3, sequences were annotated against IMGT germline references using PyIR, a Python wrapper for IgBLAST v1.9. Any read was removed if the V/J assignment was weak (E-value above 1e-6), the CDR3 was missing, or the read contained stop codons, out-of-frame junctions, or ambiguous translated residues. V3J clonotypes were defined by identical inferred V gene, J gene, and CDR3 amino acid sequence. Percentage overlap between repertoires was calculated by dividing the number of shared unique clonotypes by the size of the smaller repertoire. Three approaches were used to assess repertoire richness: RTK rarefaction, the Chao1 estimator, and Recon v2.1 estimates of unobserved clonotypes. For all TCRbeta clonotypes obtained by the gDNA method from a few donors, generation probabilities were computed with OLGA. Drawn from immuneACCESS, this table holds only the in-frame rearrangements with V and J called that TCRdb kept. Clones are partly lost; checked studies trace under half to an unresolved V gene and leave the rest unexplained. That table furnishes V, J and clone size, whereas the DNA furnished D and trimming. The table for this sample lists about 300,000 clones; around two thirds of them were counted only once. About 9.4% of the sample belongs to the ten largest clones.

From the cysteine through the phenylalanine, the CDR3 covers 16 amino acids. Of all the DNA, just the CDR3 is kept, 48 bases in frame from base 1. CDR1 and CDR2 (SEHNR, FQNEAQ) derive from the germline V gene (reference sequence). V loses 5 bases, J loses 1 base, and the germline ends lie 16 bases apart. The donors were healthy, HIV-negative adults with no recently reported acute infections or vaccinations. Every donor was a Caucasian adult residing in Nashville, Tennessee, USA. CD4+ T cells were enriched through magnetic negative selection, after which naive cells were positively selected on CD45RA and the remaining negative fraction served as the memory subset. Blood was collected by leukapheresis, and PBMCs were isolated by Ficoll-Histopaque density gradient centrifugation and then cryopreserved in liquid nitrogen vapor phase. Analytical flow cytometry was used to check the purity and quantity of each magnetically sorted T cell population. Each sorted fraction had its genomic DNA isolated and then quantified by UV absorbance on a Nanodrop 2000c.

A note on this clone: No antigen is known for it. Per-base quality was not reported, and no clone a single base away is much larger than it.

The sequenced sample consisted of memory CD4+ T cells sorted from blood. The cell subset or site label corresponds to: CD45RA-negative fraction. The receptor comes from a man aged 25-40 years in good health. The sequence joins TRBV7-9 to TRBJ2-3, with TRBD2 perhaps the D gene, on 5 matching bases. The CDR3 here reads CASSMLTITRTDTQYF. The sequenced DNA: TGTGCCAGCAGCATGTTGACTATCACCCGCACAGATACGCAGTATTTT.